This T cell receptor (beta chain) emerged from a study of T cell changes during pregnancy in multiple sclerosis. Here immunoSEQ multiplex PCR was the method, and the copy in TCRdb shows in-frame clones only, minus some. Of 50,000 to 65,000 clones in the sample, 96% were seen once. The CDR3 extends over 16 amino acids. Germline V lookup: CDR1 SGHVS, CDR2 FQNEAQ. V shed 5 bases and J shed 1 base, with 17 bases lying between them. The chain couples TRBV7-8 to TRBJ2-5; D possibly corresponds to TRBD1 (6 bases). The source material was CD8+ T cells from peripheral blood mononuclear cells, sampled after pregnancy. This receptor was obtained from a female donor with multiple sclerosis, enrolled in a pregnancy study. CDR3 loop: CASSRSKRTAQETQYF. DNA for the CDR3: TGTGCCAGCAGCCGATCGAAGCGGACAGCCCAAGAGACCCAGTACTTC.